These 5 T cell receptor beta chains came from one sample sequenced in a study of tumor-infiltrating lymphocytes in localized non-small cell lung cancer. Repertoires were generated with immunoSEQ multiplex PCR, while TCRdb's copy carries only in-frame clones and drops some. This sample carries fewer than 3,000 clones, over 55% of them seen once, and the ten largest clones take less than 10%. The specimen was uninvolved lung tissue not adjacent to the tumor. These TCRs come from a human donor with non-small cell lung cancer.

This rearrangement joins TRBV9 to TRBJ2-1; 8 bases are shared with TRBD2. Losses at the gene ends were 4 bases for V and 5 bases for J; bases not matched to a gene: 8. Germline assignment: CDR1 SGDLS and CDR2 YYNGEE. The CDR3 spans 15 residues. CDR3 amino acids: CASSPRTSSHNEQFF. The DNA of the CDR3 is TGTGCCAGCAGCCCCCGGACTAGCAGTCACAATGAGCAGTTCTTC.

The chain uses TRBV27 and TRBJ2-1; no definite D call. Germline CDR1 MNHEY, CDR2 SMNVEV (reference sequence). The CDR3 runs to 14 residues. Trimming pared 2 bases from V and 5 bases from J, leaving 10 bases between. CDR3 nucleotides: TGTGCCAGCAGTTTAGGCCCCACGAACAATGAGCAGTTCTTC. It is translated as CASSLGPTNNEQFF.

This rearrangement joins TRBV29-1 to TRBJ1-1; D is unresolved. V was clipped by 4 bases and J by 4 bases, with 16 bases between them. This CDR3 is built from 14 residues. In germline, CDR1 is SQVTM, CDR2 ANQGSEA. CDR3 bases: TGCAGCGTTGTAGACCGATCCTCGGGCACTGAAGCTTTCTTT. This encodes CSVVDRSSGTEAFF.

The CDR3 loop reads CAISGSGADTQYF. The CDR3 coding sequence is TGTGCCATCAGTGGCTCAGGGGCAGATACGCAGTATTTT. The chain recombines TRBV10-3 with TRBJ2-3; D possibly corresponds to TRBD1 (6 bases). Trimming cost V 4 bases and J 4 bases, with 9 bases left between them. The CDR3 totals 13 residues. Germline CDR1 and CDR2: ENHRY and SYGVKD.

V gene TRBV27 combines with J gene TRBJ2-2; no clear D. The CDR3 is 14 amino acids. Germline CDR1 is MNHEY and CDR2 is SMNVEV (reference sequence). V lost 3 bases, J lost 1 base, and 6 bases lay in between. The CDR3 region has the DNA TGTGCCAGCAGTTTTTTAGGGAACACCGGGGAGCTGTTTTTT. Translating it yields CASSFLGNTGELFF.